These T cell receptor beta chains were read from a single sample in a study of blood T cells in healthy people across ages. Each CDR3 protein gets one entry after TCRdb re-called the 5' RACE reads with MiXCR. The sample has more than 1,400,000 distinct CDR3 sequences, 35% to 45% seen once; the top ten hold approximately 7.9%. The sequencing input was blood. The receptor set was obtained from a woman in her late teens or twenties in good health. Each CDR3 is given with its conserved first and last residue. D genes are given only for firm matches. Rows may omit the clone size; those that give it use once, few, many or a size class.

d_gene: TRBD2; v_gene: TRBV2; abundance: many; j_gene: TRBJ2-3; CDR3aa: CASSLAGYTDTQYF; CDR3nt: TGTGCCAGCAGTCTAGCGGGGTACACAGATACGCAGTATTTT
d_gene: NA; v_gene: TRBV2; abundance: many; j_gene: TRBJ2-1; CDR3aa: CASNEQFF; CDR3nt: TGTGCCAGCAATGAGCAGTTCTTC
d_gene: NA; v_gene: TRBV3-1; abundance: NA; j_gene: TRBJ1-2; CDR3aa: CASSQLGGRSYGYTF; CDR3nt: TGTGCCAGCAGCCAACTCGGGGGGCGAAGCTATGGCTACACCTTC
d_gene: TRBD2; v_gene: TRBV7-9; abundance: few; j_gene: TRBJ2-7; CDR3aa: CASSISGVSYEQYF; CDR3nt: TGTGCCAGCAGCATTAGCGGGGTGAGCTACGAGCAGTACTTC
d_gene: TRBD2; v_gene: TRBV12-3/TRBV12-4; abundance: NA; j_gene: TRBJ2-7; CDR3aa: CASSPASEALAGGLYEQYF; CDR3nt: TGTGCCAGCAGTCCGGCGTCGGAGGCTCTAGCGGGGGGGCTCTACGAGCAGTACTTC
d_gene: NA; v_gene: TRBV5-1; abundance: NA; j_gene: TRBJ2-7; CDR3aa: CASSLSGEGGEQYF; CDR3nt: TGCGCCAGCAGCTTGTCGGGAGAGGGGGGCGAGCAGTACTTC
d_gene: NA; v_gene: TRBV4-1; abundance: few; j_gene: TRBJ2-5; CDR3aa: CASSPRPGQYLRIWETQYF; CDR3nt: TGCGCCAGCAGCCCCCGTCCGGGGCAGTACCTCCGCATTTGGGAGACCCAGTACTTC
d_gene: NA; v_gene: TRBV19; abundance: once; j_gene: TRBJ1-1; CDR3aa: CASSMTNTEAFF; CDR3nt: TGTGCCAGTAGTATGACGAACACTGAAGCTTTCTTT
d_gene: NA; v_gene: TRBV29-1; abundance: NA; j_gene: TRBJ2-2; CDR3aa: CSVAEGGPMTGELFF; CDR3nt: TGCAGCGTCGCTGAGGGGGGGCCGATGACCGGGGAGCTGTTTTTT
d_gene: NA; v_gene: TRBV2; abundance: NA; j_gene: TRBJ2-2; CDR3aa: CASSEVDTGELFF; CDR3nt: TGTGCCAGCAGTGAAGTAGACACCGGGGAGCTGTTTTTT
d_gene: TRBD1; v_gene: TRBV6-5; abundance: few; j_gene: TRBJ2-7; CDR3aa: CASRRTGISYEQYF; CDR3nt: TGTGCCAGCAGACGGACAGGGATCTCCTACGAGCAGTACTTC
d_gene: TRBD2; v_gene: TRBV7-7; abundance: NA; j_gene: TRBJ2-4; CDR3aa: CASSPMGGKYNEQYF; CDR3nt: TGTGCTAGCAGCCCGATGGGGGGGAAATACAATGAGCAGTACTTC
d_gene: NA; v_gene: TRBV4-1; abundance: once; j_gene: TRBJ1-1; CDR3aa: CASSQERAGAEAFF; CDR3nt: TGCGCCAGCAGCCAAGAGAGGGCAGGGGCTGAAGCTTTCTTT
d_gene: NA; v_gene: TRBV10-3; abundance: NA; j_gene: TRBJ2-1; CDR3aa: CAISEGTGLLPNEQFF; CDR3nt: TGTGCCATCAGTGAAGGGACCGGGCTCCTTCCAAATGAGCAGTTCTTC
d_gene: NA; v_gene: TRBV5-1; abundance: NA; j_gene: TRBJ2-5; CDR3aa: CASTPGTEKGTQYF; CDR3nt: TGCGCCAGCACGCCCGGGACCGAAAAGGGGACCCAGTACTTC
d_gene: NA; v_gene: TRBV12-3/TRBV12-4; abundance: NA; j_gene: TRBJ2-1; CDR3aa: CASSLQGFRETQFF; CDR3nt: TGTGCCAGCAGTTTGCAAGGGTTTCGGGAGACCCAGTTCTTC
d_gene: TRBD2; v_gene: TRBV20-1; abundance: NA; j_gene: TRBJ2-5; CDR3aa: CSASRTGTSAFGGQETQYF; CDR3nt: TGCAGTGCTAGTCGAACCGGGACTAGCGCCTTTGGGGGCCAAGAGACCCAGTACTTC
d_gene: NA; v_gene: TRBV12-3/TRBV12-4; abundance: few; j_gene: TRBJ2-7; CDR3aa: CANGTTRVSSYEQYF; CDR3nt: TGTGCCAACGGTACGACTAGGGTGAGCTCCTACGAGCAGTACTTC
d_gene: TRBD1; v_gene: TRBV15; abundance: NA; j_gene: TRBJ2-1; CDR3aa: CATSRVTGTVRDEQFF; CDR3nt: TGTGCCACCAGCAGAGTGACCGGGACAGTTCGGGATGAGCAGTTCTTC
d_gene: TRBD2; v_gene: TRBV4-1; abundance: NA; j_gene: TRBJ2-3; CDR3aa: CANSQDERPSGGTDTQYF; CDR3nt: TGCGCCAACAGCCAGGACGAGAGGCCTAGCGGGGGAACAGATACGCAGTATTTT
d_gene: NA; v_gene: TRBV9; abundance: many; j_gene: TRBJ2-5; CDR3aa: CASSVGLRETQYF; CDR3nt: TGTGCCAGCAGCGTCGGGCTTCGAGAGACCCAGTACTTC
d_gene: TRBD1; v_gene: TRBV20-1; abundance: NA; j_gene: TRBJ1-5; CDR3aa: CSASSRQGTDNQPQHF; CDR3nt: TGCAGTGCTAGCTCCCGACAGGGGACCGATAATCAGCCCCAGCATTTT
d_gene: TRBD2; v_gene: TRBV5-1; abundance: NA; j_gene: TRBJ2-1; CDR3aa: CASSLASGSTYNEQFF; CDR3nt: TGCGCCAGCAGCCTGGCTAGCGGGAGTACCTACAATGAGCAGTTCTTC
d_gene: NA; v_gene: TRBV10-3; abundance: NA; j_gene: TRBJ1-1; CDR3aa: CAISEWGRGPEAFF; CDR3nt: TGTGCCATCAGTGAGTGGGGGAGGGGCCCTGAAGCTTTCTTT
d_gene: NA; v_gene: TRBV7-3; abundance: once; j_gene: TRBJ1-2; CDR3aa: CASSQSGLTYTF; CDR3nt: TGTGCCAGCAGCCAGTCGGGCCTGACTTACACCTTC
d_gene: NA; v_gene: TRBV9; abundance: NA; j_gene: TRBJ2-7; CDR3aa: CVSSSHRSSYEQYF; CDR3nt: TGTGTCAGCAGCTCCCACCGAAGCTCCTACGAGCAGTACTTC
d_gene: NA; v_gene: TRBV6-1; abundance: NA; j_gene: TRBJ2-7; CDR3aa: CASSEIQGGQYEQYF; CDR3nt: TGTGCCAGCAGTGAGATCCAGGGGGGACAATACGAGCAGTACTTC
d_gene: NA; v_gene: TRBV7-9; abundance: NA; j_gene: TRBJ2-3; CDR3aa: CASSTRERLSTDTQYF; CDR3nt: TGTGCCAGCAGCACGAGGGAGAGATTAAGCACAGATACGCAGTATTTT
d_gene: TRBD1; v_gene: TRBV10-3; abundance: NA; j_gene: TRBJ1-6; CDR3aa: CAISPRQGSDSPLHF; CDR3nt: TGTGCCATCAGTCCCCGACAGGGGTCGGATTCACCCCTCCACTTT
d_gene: TRBD1; v_gene: TRBV20-1; abundance: NA; j_gene: TRBJ2-7; CDR3aa: CSASRGDRGYEQYF; CDR3nt: TGCAGTGCTAGTCGGGGGGACAGGGGGTACGAGCAGTACTTC
d_gene: TRBD2; v_gene: TRBV7-3; abundance: NA; j_gene: TRBJ2-7; CDR3aa: CASSLDGTSGEIQYF; CDR3nt: TGTGCCAGCAGCTTAGATGGGACTAGCGGGGAGATACAGTACTTC
d_gene: TRBD1; v_gene: TRBV20-1; abundance: NA; j_gene: TRBJ1-4; CDR3aa: CGGTDSNEKLFF; CDR3nt: TGCGGGGGGACAGATTCTAATGAAAAACTGTTTTTT